The sequence of this T cell receptor beta chain was determined in a study of T cells in Graves' hyperthyroidism and ophthalmopathy. Amplification targeted TCR beta CDR3 regions from RNA transcripts. A set of HTBI primers served as the primers for a first-round RT-PCR of the TCR CDR3. TCRdb passed the multiplex PCR reads through MiXCR, listing each CDR3 protein once. This table holds some 550,000 distinct CDR3 sequences, 16% found once. This clonotype appeared many times. V lost 5 bases to trimming and J lost 2 bases, with 13 bases between them. Germline CDR1 is DFQATT and CDR2 is SNEGSKA (reference sequence). This CDR3 has 14 amino acids.

The clonotype comes from a woman in her thirties or forties with Graves' ophthalmopathy. V and J are TRBV20-1 and TRBJ2-1, with D tentatively TRBD1 (6 bases). Material for sequencing was blood. CDR3 protein: CSAQDRRAYNEQFF. In DNA form, the CDR3 reads TGCAGTGCTCAGGACAGACGAGCCTACAATGAGCAGTTCTTC.